This T cell receptor (beta chain) was captured by sequencing in a study of blood T cell repertoires in COVID-19. Study as a whole: Samples of COVID-19 (acute and convalescent) were obtained from the United States, Italy and Spain.

This CDR3 comprises 11 residues. CDR1 is SGDLS and CDR2 is YYNGEE in the germline V gene. V was trimmed by 4 bases and J by 7 bases, leaving 8 bases between them. Membership in each cohort depended on participant-reported clinical history. TCRdb's table, derived via immunoSEQ multiplex PCR, lists solely in-frame clones and lacks some. This table holds under 350,000 clones, about nine tenths found once. Material for sequencing was PBMCs or T cells enriched from blood (not recorded which). This rearrangement joins TRBV9 to TRBJ1-2; D is undetermined. The origin of this receptor is an older woman who had recovered from COVID-19. The CDR3 loop is CASSTPTGYTF. DNA for the CDR3: TGTGCCAGCAGCACCCCTACTGGCTACACCTTC.